Following are 3 T cell receptor beta chains from one sample sequenced in a study of patients and donors after allogeneic stem cell transplantation. TCRdb fed the RT-PCR reads into MiXCR, producing one record per CDR3 protein. The profile shows 45,000 to 65,000 distinct CDR3 sequences, about an eighth of them singletons. Sequencing was carried out using blood, either unsorted or a sorted T cell fraction (not recorded which). Every receptor here comes from a human donor who was either an allogeneic HSCT recipient or a stem cell or donor lymphocyte infusion donor (not recorded which). It is not recorded whose cells these are; they may come from a transplant donor.

The J gene is TRBJ2-1, the V gene TRBV12-3 or TRBV12-4; D might be TRBD1 or TRBD2, each matching 6 bases. Trimming stripped 8 bases from V and 6 bases from J, with 20 bases between. The CDR3 covers 15 residues. In nucleotides, the CDR3 is TGTGCCAGCGGGTTGAAGGGGGGTACTCCCAATGAGCAGTTCTTC. Encoded protein: CASGLKGGTPNEQFF.

V gene TRBV7-9 combines with J gene TRBJ2-2, with TRBD2 matching 11 bases. J gave up 6 bases and V 1 base, and 7 bases lay outside the gene matches. The CDR3 length is 17 residues. Germline CDR1 is SEHNR and CDR2 is FQNEAQ (reference sequence). The DNA for the CDR3 is TGTGCCAGCAGCTTAGGTTTACTAGCGGGAGACCCCGGGGAGCTGTTTTTT. Its protein product is CASSLGLLAGDPGELFF.

This clonotype was observed many times. The V and J genes are TRBV11-2 and TRBJ2-1, with D hard to call. Looked up from germline, CDR1 is SGHAT and CDR2 is FQNNGV. V was cut by 0 bases and J by 6 bases, with 9 bases left in between. The length of the CDR3 is 14 residues. The CDR3 loop reads CASSLDHWGNEQFF. DNA for the CDR3: TGTGCCAGCAGCTTAGACCACTGGGGCAATGAGCAGTTCTTC.